The source of this T cell receptor beta chain is a study of blood T cells in healthy people across ages. As for the study in general: Per every two T cells, about one barcoded beta molecule was captured by template switching.

Primers used in a second PCR of roughly 7 to 12 cycles were a sample-barcoded 5' primer and a J-beta primer mix. TCRdb processed the 5' RACE reads anew with MiXCR; each CDR3 protein has one entry. Of about 800,000 distinct CDR3 sequences in the sample, around a quarter are singletons; the top ten hold around 3.6%. Study outcomes and limitations: Possibly, changes in expanded clonotypes were confounded because donor CMV status was unknown.

Peripheral blood, about 10 milliliters per donor, was collected. With respect to this clonotype: Its antigen is currently unknown.

With V trimmed by 4 bases and J by 2 bases, 9 bases remained unmatched. CDR1 and CDR2 from the germline V gene are SGDLS and YYNGEE. The CDR3 consists of 16 residues. These data were also reused for a study on T cells of mothers and their children.

The source of this sequence is a boy aged 10-17 years in good health. The sample was blood. The chain has TRBV9 and TRBJ2-1; 7 bases fit TRBD1. As DNA, the CDR3 is TGTGCCAGCAGCCGAAACAGGGGTGAGGCCTACAATGAGCAGTTCTTC. Translating it yields CASSRNRGEAYNEQFF.